A single sample gave rise to the 24 T cell receptor beta chains below, sequenced in a study of beta chain features in type 1 diabetes. No cognate antigen is known for these TCRs. Of the isolated RNA, all was reverse transcribed, and so the sequenced material was expressed TCRB transcripts. Sequenced by immunoSEQ multiplex PCR; TCRdb stores in-frame clones only, minus some. The table shows about 170,000 clones, with 6.5% to 9.5% occurring only once. The study's findings and limits: Among patients with Type 1 diabetes, TCRB CDR3s were moderately but significantly shorter in every one of the four CD4+ subsets.

Sequencing was done on a sample of central memory CD4+ T cells from blood. The source is a woman aged 40 to 50 with type 1 diabetes.

This clone was detected a few times. The chain combines TRBV9 with TRBJ2-5, with D possibly being TRBD2 (5 bases). The J call may be mistaken, given a closer DNA end match to TRBJ2-7. The length of the CDR3 is 15 residues. Per germline, CDR1 SGDLS and CDR2 YYNGEE. CDR3: CASSPRVASSYEQYF. The CDR3 DNA is TGTGCCAGCAGCCCTCGGGTAGCGAGCTCCTACGAGCAGTACTTC.

This clone has only a few counts. The rearrangement uses TRBV11-1 and TRBJ2-7; 8 bases align to TRBD2. J lost 3 bases, V lost 3 bases, and 4 bases had no gene match. The CDR3 contains 14 residues. Per the germline V gene, CDR1 is SGHAT and CDR2 is FQDESV (reference sequence). Here the CDR3 DNA reads TGTGCCAGCAGCTTGAATAGCGGGATCTACGAGCAGTACTTC. It yields the protein CASSLNSGIYEQYF.

The rearrangement uses TRBV7-2 and TRBJ2-2; 10 positions agree with TRBD1. The CDR3 has 15 residues. After removal of 5 bases from V and 2 bases from J, the junction contained 2 bases not matched to a gene. Germline CDR1 reads SGHTA; CDR2 reads FQGNSA. The CDR3 reads CASSRDRGNTGELFF. CDR3 nucleotide sequence: TGTGCCAGCAGCCGGGACAGGGGAAACACCGGGGAGCTGTTTTTT.

This clone was seen repeatedly, ten times or more. The V gene is TRBV5-1, the J gene TRBJ2-7; 11 bases align to TRBD2. Germline assignment: CDR1 SGHRS and CDR2 YFSETQ. V shed 0 bases and J 12 bases; nucleotides not matched to a gene: 11. The CDR3 runs 15 residues. The CDR3 reads CASSLAMELAGALYF. CDR3 nucleotide sequence: TGCGCCAGCAGCTTGGCCATGGAACTAGCGGGAGCGCTGTACTTC.

This clone has more than one count but fewer than ten. The rearrangement links TRBV9 to TRBJ1-3; no definite D call. With 3 bases removed from V and 3 bases from J, the gap between germline ends came to 16 bases. The CDR3 sequence is 16 residues long. Germline loops: CDR1 SGDLS, CDR2 YYNGEE. The CDR3: CASSAGPGSGGNTIYF. The CDR3 DNA reads TGTGCCAGCAGCGCCGGCCCGGGGTCCGGTGGAAACACCATATATTTT. The whole variable domain, remainder taken from reference TRBV9 and TRBJ1-3, is DSGVTQTPKHLITATGQRVTLRCSPRSGDLSVYWYQQSLDQGLQFLIQYYNGEERAKGNILERFSAQQFPDLHSELNLSSLELGDSALYFCASSAGPGSGGNTIYFGEGSWLTVV.

Regarding this clone: The sample has other DNA sequences that encode this CDR3 too. The rearrangement uses TRBV9 and TRBJ2-7; 7 bases are shared with TRBD1. J was trimmed by 0 bases and V by 2 bases; bases with no gene match: 2. CDR1 and CDR2 (germline): SGDLS, YYNGEE. This CDR3 is built from 14 residues. The CDR3 spells CASSVQGDSYEQYF. CDR3 nucleotide sequence: TGTGCCAGCAGCGTCCAGGGGGACTCCTACGAGCAGTACTTC. Filled out from reference TRBV9 and TRBJ2-7, the complete variable domain reads DSGVTQTPKHLITATGQRVTLRCSPRSGDLSVYWYQQSLDQGLQFLIQYYNGEERAKGNILERFSAQQFPDLHSELNLSSLELGDSALYFCASSVQGDSYEQYFGPGTRLTVT.

Only a few counts were recorded for this clone. The V gene is TRBV7-3, the J gene TRBJ2-1; 12 bases fit TRBD2. J lost 5 bases, V lost 4 bases, and 3 bases had no gene match. The CDR3 loop spans 15 amino acids. Germline V gene sequence: CDR1 SGHTA, CDR2 FQGTGA. CDR3 bases: TGTGCCAGCAGCTGGACTAGCGGGGCGGACAATGAGCAGTTCTTC. Translation gives CASSWTSGADNEQFF. Full variable domain (missing parts from reference TRBV7-3 and TRBJ2-1): GAGVSQTPSNKVTEKGKYVELRCDPISGHTALYWYRQSLGQGPEFLIYFQGTGAADDSGLPNDRFFAVRPEGSVSTLKIQRTERGDSAVYLCASSWTSGADNEQFFGPGTRLTVL.

This clone was counted once. CDR3 in amino acids: CASSFNRGLGGYTF. The CDR3 DNA reads TGTGCCAGCAGCTTTAACAGGGGGCTAGGGGGCTACACCTTC. V is TRBV5-6 and J is TRBJ1-2, with 9 bases aligning to TRBD1. The CDR3 contains 14 residues. Unmatched junction bases numbered 7, after V lost 2 bases and J lost 8 bases. Germline-derived CDR1 and CDR2 are SGHDT and YYEEEE.

This clone was counted only a few times. The rearrangement joins TRBV7-2 to TRBJ2-3; 10 nucleotides align to TRBD2. The CDR3 spans 14 residues. Losses at the gene ends were 5 bases for V and 3 bases for J; bases not matched to a gene: 2. CDR1 SGHTA and CDR2 FQGNSA come from the germline V gene. The CDR3 protein is CASSPGLATDTQYF. The CDR3 nucleotides read TGTGCCAGCAGCCCGGGACTAGCGACAGATACGCAGTATTTT.

The table lists this clone with a few counts. The J gene is TRBJ1-5, the V gene TRBV6-1; D is unresolved. V was shortened by 4 bases and J by 5 bases, with 6 bases between the two germline ends. The CDR3 contains 12 residues. The V gene's germline CDR1 is MNHNS and CDR2 SASEGT. The CDR3 DNA reads as TGTGCCAGCAGTGGGGGAGATCAGCCCCAGCATTTT. It translates to CASSGGDQPQHF.

To note about this clone: One end of the junction is discordant with germline, which a read error may explain. The V gene is TRBV5-4, the J gene TRBJ2-1, with a possible D match to TRBD2 (6 bases). Germline values: CDR1 SGHNT, CDR2 YYREEE (reference sequence). This CDR3 is built from 12 residues. The CDR3 loop reads CASSQEGGKQFF. Here the CDR3 DNA reads TGCGCCAGCAGCCAGGAAGGAGGGAAGCAGTTCTTC.

The table lists this clone with a few counts. This chain links TRBV28 with TRBJ1-1, with a possible D match to TRBD1 (6 bases). Trimming left V 4 bases short and J 5 bases short, with 11 bases between. CDR1 and CDR2 from the germline V gene are MDHEN and SYDVKM. The CDR3 runs 13 residues. This CDR3 is CASSSQQGTEAFF. The CDR3 bases are TGTGCCAGCAGTTCCCAACAGGGTACTGAAGCTTTCTTT.

This clone showed up just a few times. The chain employs TRBV9 and TRBJ1-1; perhaps TRBD1 as D (6 bases). Germline lookup yields CDR1 SGDLS and CDR2 YYNGEE. Trimming pared 4 bases from V and 1 base from J, leaving 8 bases between. The CDR3 spans 13 residues. CDR3: CASSQTGNTEAFF. For the CDR3, the DNA is TGTGCCAGCAGCCAGACAGGGAACACTGAAGCTTTCTTT.

The V call is TRBV2, the J call TRBJ1-5; D remains ambiguous. From germline, CDR1 is SNHLY and CDR2 FYNNEI. Trimming removed 5 bases at V and 4 bases at J, with 6 bases between. This CDR3 has 12 amino acids. CDR3 DNA sequence: TGTGCCAGCAGTCCAGATAATCAGCCCCAGCATTTT. Encoded protein: CASSPDNQPQHF.

The V and J genes are TRBV6-5 and TRBJ1-1, with TRBD1 matching over 10 bases. The V gene's germline CDR1 is MNHEY and CDR2 SVGAGI. After removal of 7 bases from V and 5 bases from J, the junction contained 10 bases not matched to a gene. The length of the CDR3 is 15 residues. CDR3 in amino acids: CASTSSGQGRTEAFF. CDR3 in DNA: TGTGCCAGCACCTCTTCGGGACAGGGGAGAACTGAAGCTTTCTTT.

The CDR3 DNA is TGTGCCAGCAGCTTCGGAGGGAGAACCGGGGAGCTGTTTTTT. This codes for CASSFGGRTGELFF. The rearrangement uses TRBV9 and TRBJ2-2, with D possibly matching TRBD2 (6 bases). Germline CDR1 is SGDLS and CDR2 is YYNGEE. The V and J ends lost 4 bases and 5 bases respectively, with 12 bases between them. The CDR3 has 14 amino acids. Drawing the rest from reference TRBV9 and TRBJ2-2, the complete variable domain is DSGVTQTPKHLITATGQRVTLRCSPRSGDLSVYWYQQSLDQGLQFLIQYYNGEERAKGNILERFSAQQFPDLHSELNLSSLELGDSALYFCASSFGGRTGELFFGEGSRLTVL.

The chain links TRBV7-7 to TRBJ2-2, with a possible D match to TRBD2 (5 bases). The CDR3 runs 12 residues. Germline V gene lookup returns CDR1 SSHAT and CDR2 FNYEAQ (reference sequence). Here the CDR3 DNA reads TGTGCTGCGGGCCCGAACACCGGGGAGCTGTTTTTT. As protein: CAAGPNTGELFF.

This clone has only a few counts. The chain is built from TRBV29-1 and TRBJ1-1; D might be TRBD1 (6 bases). The CDR3 contains 13 residues. Germline CDR1 and CDR2: SQVTM and ANQGSEA. The V gene lost 3 bases and the J gene lost 1 base, with 9 bases spanning the gap. Here the CDR3 reads CSVDDRRNTEAFF. The CDR3 region has the DNA TGCAGCGTTGATGACAGGCGGAACACTGAAGCTTTCTTT.

V is TRBV7-2 and J is TRBJ2-5; D perhaps matches TRBD2 (5 bases). Trimming removed 7 bases at V and 5 bases at J, with 14 bases between. CDR1 and CDR2 (germline): SGHTA, FQGNSA. The CDR3 covers 13 residues. This CDR3 reads CASTRGYFETQYF. The CDR3 DNA reads TGTGCCAGCACGAGAGGGTATTTTGAGACCCAGTACTTC.

This rearrangement joins TRBV6-5 to TRBJ2-7; possible D gene TRBD1, 5 bases. The CDR3 sequence is 15 residues long. The germline V gene encodes CDR1 MNHEY and CDR2 SVGAGI. V lost 0 bases, J lost 2 bases, and 11 bases lay in between. In DNA form, the CDR3 reads TGTGCCAGCAGTTACTCGGCAGGGCAGACCTACGAGCAGTACTTC. This sequence encodes CASSYSAGQTYEQYF.

This chain connects TRBV7-2 to TRBJ1-1; D is perhaps TRBD1 (5 bases). This CDR3 region has 14 residues. Trimming took 3 bases from V and 1 from J, leaving 9 bases between them. Germline-derived CDR1 and CDR2 are SGHTA and FQGNSA. The CDR3 loop reads CASSFDSTNTEAFF. The CDR3 DNA reads TGTGCCAGCAGCTTCGACAGTACGAACACTGAAGCTTTCTTT.

This sequence joins TRBV7-9 and TRBJ1-4, with 10 nucleotides matching TRBD1. Trimming removed 5 bases from V and 7 bases from J; junction bases left unmatched: 4. The CDR3 is made up of 14 amino acids. Germline V gene lookup returns CDR1 SEHNR and CDR2 FQNEAQ (reference sequence). The CDR3 DNA sequence: TGTGCCAGCAGCCTCGGGACAGGGGCTGAAAAACTGTTTTTT. It translates to CASSLGTGAEKLFF. The full variable domain, with the rest looked up from reference TRBV7-9 and TRBJ1-4, is DTGVSQNPRHKITKRGQNVTFRCDPISEHNRLYWYRQTLGQGPEFLTYFQNEAQLEKSRLLSDRFSAERPKGSFSTLEIQRTEQGDSAMYLCASSLGTGAEKLFFGSGTQLSVL.

The J gene is TRBJ1-2, the V gene TRBV30; D is undetermined. The CDR3 is made up of 14 amino acids. The germline CDR1 and CDR2 sequences are GTSNPN and SVGIG (reference sequence). V lost 0 bases and J 6 bases, leaving 14 bases between the germline ends. CDR3 DNA sequence: TGTGCCTGGAGTGTACAAGGAGGTTCGGATGGCTACACCTTC. It yields the protein CAWSVQGGSDGYTF.

This clone was picked up a small number of times. The chain uses TRBV30 and TRBJ1-5; a weak D match, TRBD1 (5 bases). Germline loops: CDR1 GTSNPN, CDR2 SVGIG (reference sequence). The CDR3 consists of 15 residues. V was shortened by 2 bases and J by 4 bases, with 15 bases between the two germline ends. CDR3 in amino acids: CAWSRLEGSNQPQHF. Written as DNA, the CDR3 is TGTGCCTGGAGTAGGTTGGAGGGGAGTAATCAGCCCCAGCATTTT. The complete variable domain, with remaining parts taken from reference TRBV30 and TRBJ1-5, reads SQTIHQWPATLVQPVGSPLSLECTVEGTSNPNLYWYRQAAGRGLQLLFYSVGIGQISSEVPQNLSASRPQDRQFILSSKKLLLSDSGFYLCAWSRLEGSNQPQHFGDGTRLSIL.